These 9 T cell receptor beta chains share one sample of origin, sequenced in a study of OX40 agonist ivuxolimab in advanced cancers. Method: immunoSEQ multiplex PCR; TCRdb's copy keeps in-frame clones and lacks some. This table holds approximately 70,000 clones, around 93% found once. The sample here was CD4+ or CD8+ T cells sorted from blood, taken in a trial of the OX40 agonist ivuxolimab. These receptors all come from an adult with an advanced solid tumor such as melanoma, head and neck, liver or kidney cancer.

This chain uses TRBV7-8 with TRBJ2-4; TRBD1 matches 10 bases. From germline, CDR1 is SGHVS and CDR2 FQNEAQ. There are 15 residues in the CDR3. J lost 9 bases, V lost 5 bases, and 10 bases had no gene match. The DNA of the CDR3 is TGTGCCAGCAGCCCGTCGGACAGGGGGGAAATCATTCAGTACTTC. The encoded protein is CASSPSDRGEIIQYF.

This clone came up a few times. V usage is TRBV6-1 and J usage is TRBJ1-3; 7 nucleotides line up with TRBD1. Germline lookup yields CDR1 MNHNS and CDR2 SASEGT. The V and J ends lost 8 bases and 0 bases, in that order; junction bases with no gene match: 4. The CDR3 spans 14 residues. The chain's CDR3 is CASVSGGSGNTIYF. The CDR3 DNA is TGTGCCAGCGTGTCAGGGGGCTCTGGAAACACCATATATTTT.

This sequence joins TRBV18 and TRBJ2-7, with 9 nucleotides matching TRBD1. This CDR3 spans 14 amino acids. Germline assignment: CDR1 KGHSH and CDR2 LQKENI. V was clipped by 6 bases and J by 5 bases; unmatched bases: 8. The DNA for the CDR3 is TGTGCCAGCTCCCTGGGACAGGGTGCCGACGAGCAGTACTTC. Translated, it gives CASSLGQGADEQYF.

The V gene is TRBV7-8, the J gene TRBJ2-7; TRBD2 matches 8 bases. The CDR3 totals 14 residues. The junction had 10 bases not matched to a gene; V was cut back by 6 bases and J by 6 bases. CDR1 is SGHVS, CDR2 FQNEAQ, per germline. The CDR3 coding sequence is TGTGCCAGCAGTTATCGGGGGGGCCCGGCCGAGCAGTACTTC. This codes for CASSYRGGPAEQYF.

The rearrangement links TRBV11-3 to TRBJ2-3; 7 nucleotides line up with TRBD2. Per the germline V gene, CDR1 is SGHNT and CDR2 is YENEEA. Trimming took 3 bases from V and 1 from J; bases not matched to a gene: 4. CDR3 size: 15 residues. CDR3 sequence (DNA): TGTGCCAGCAGCTTCGGGCTAGCGGGCACAGATACGCAGTATTTT. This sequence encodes CASSFGLAGTDTQYF.

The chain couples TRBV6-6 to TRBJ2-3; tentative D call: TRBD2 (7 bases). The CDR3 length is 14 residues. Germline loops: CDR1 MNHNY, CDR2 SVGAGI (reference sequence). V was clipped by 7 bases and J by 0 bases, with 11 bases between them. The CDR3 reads CASTRGASTDTQYF. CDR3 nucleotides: TGTGCCAGCACACGGGGGGCGAGCACAGATACGCAGTATTTT.

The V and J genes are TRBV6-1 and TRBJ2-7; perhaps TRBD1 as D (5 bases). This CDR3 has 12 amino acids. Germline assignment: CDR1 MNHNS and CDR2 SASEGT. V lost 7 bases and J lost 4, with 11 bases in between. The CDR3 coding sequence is TGTGCCAGCATACAGGACCCTTACGAGCAGTACTTC. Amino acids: CASIQDPYEQYF.

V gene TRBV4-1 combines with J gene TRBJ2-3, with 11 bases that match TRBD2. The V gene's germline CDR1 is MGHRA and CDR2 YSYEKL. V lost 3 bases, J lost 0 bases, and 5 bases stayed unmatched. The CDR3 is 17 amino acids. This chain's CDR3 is CASSHRLAGFSTDTQYF. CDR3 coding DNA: TGCGCCAGCAGCCACCGACTAGCGGGGTTTAGCACAGATACGCAGTATTTT.

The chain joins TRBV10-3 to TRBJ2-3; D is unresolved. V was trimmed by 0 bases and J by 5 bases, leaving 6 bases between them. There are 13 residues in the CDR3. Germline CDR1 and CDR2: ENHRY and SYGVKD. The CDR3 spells CAISESGGDTQYF. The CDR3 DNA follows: TGTGCCATCAGTGAGTCTGGTGGAGATACGCAGTATTTT.